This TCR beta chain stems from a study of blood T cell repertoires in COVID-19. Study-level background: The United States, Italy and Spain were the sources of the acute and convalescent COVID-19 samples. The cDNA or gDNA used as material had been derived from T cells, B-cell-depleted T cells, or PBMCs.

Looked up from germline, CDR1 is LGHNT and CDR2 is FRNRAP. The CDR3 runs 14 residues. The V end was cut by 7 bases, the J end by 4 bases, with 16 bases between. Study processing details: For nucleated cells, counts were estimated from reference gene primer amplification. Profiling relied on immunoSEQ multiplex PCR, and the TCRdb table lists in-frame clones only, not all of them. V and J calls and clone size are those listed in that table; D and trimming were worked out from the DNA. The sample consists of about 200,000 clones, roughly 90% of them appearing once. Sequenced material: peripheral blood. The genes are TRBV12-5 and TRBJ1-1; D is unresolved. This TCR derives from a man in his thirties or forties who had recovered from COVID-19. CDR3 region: CASVRGGPGTEAFF. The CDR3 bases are TGTGCTAGTGTCCGAGGAGGGCCCGGCACTGAAGCTTTCTTT.